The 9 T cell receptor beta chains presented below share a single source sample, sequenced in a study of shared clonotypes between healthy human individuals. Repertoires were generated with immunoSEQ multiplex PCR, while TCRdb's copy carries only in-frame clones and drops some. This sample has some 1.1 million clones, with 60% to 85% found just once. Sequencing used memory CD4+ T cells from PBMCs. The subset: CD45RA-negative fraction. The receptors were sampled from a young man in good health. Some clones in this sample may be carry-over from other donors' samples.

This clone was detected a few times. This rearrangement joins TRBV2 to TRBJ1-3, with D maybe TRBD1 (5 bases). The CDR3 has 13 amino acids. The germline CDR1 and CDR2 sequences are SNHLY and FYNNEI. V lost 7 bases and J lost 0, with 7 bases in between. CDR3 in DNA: TGTGCCAGCAAGGGGTCCTCTGGAAACACCATATATTTT. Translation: CASKGSSGNTIYF.

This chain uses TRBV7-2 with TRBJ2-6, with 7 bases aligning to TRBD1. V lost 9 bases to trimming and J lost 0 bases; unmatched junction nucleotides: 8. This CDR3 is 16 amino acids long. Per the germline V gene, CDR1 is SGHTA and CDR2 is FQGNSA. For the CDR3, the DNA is TGTGCCAGTCGGACAGGTTTACTCTCTGGGGCCAACGTCCTGACTTTC. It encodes CASRTGLLSGANVLTF.

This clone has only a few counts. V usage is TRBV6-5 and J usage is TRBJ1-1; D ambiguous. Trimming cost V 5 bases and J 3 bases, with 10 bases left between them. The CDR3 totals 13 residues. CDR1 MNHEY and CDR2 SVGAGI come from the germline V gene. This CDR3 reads CASSPAGYTEAFF. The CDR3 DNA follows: TGTGCCAGCAGTCCCGCCGGTTACACTGAAGCTTTCTTT.

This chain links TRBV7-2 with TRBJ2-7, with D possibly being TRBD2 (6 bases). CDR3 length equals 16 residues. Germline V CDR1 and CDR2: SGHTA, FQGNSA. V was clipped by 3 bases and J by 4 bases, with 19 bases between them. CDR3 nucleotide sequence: TGTGCCAGCAGCTTCCCCCGTGGCGGGGCCCAATACGAGCAGTACTTC. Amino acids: CASSFPRGGAQYEQYF.

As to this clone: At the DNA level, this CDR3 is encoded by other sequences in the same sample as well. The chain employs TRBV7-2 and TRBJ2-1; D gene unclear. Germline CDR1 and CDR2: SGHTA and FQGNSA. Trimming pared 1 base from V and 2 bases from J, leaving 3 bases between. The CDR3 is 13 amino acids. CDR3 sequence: CASSLGAYNEQFF. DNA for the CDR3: TGTGCCAGCAGCTTAGGGGCCTACAATGAGCAGTTCTTC.

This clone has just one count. CDR3 sequence reads: CSMGGSAEQFF. CDR3 in DNA: TGCAGTATGGGCGGATCTGCTGAGCAGTTCTTC. The chain links TRBV20-1 to TRBJ2-1; no clear D gene. Germline CDR1 is DFQATT and CDR2 is SNEGSKA (reference sequence). The CDR3 runs to 11 residues. Trimming removed 8 bases from V and 9 bases from J, with 14 bases in between.

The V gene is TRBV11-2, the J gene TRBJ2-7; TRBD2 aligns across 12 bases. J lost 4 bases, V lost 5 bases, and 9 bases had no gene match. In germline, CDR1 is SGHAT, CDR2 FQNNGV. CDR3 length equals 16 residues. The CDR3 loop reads CASSLAGGTTPYEQYF. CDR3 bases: TGTGCCAGCAGCCTAGCGGGAGGGACCACCCCTTACGAGCAGTACTTC.

The DNA for the CDR3 is TGTGCCAGCTCACCCCTGACAGGGGGCGATGGAAACACCATATATTTT. Translating it yields CASSPLTGGDGNTIYF. This sequence joins TRBV18 and TRBJ1-3; TRBD1 agrees at 10 bases. V dropped 3 bases and J dropped 3; count of bases not matched to a gene: 5. Germline lookup yields CDR1 KGHSH and CDR2 LQKENI. The CDR3 is made up of 16 amino acids.

CDR3: CASSSRRGQGIADTQYF. In DNA form, the CDR3 reads TGTGCCAGCAGTTCCCGCCGGGGACAGGGTATTGCAGATACGCAGTATTTT. This chain links TRBV28 with TRBJ2-3; 9 nucleotides agree with TRBD1. V lost 4 bases, J lost 4 bases, and 12 bases stayed unmatched. This CDR3 is 17 amino acids long. From germline, CDR1 is MDHEN and CDR2 SYDVKM. The full variable domain, its missing parts supplied by reference TRBV28 and TRBJ2-3, is DVKVTQSSRYLVKRTGEKVFLECVQDMDHENMFWYRQDPGLGLRLIYFSYDVKMKEKGDIPEGYSVSREKKERFSLILESASTNQTSMYLCASSSRRGQGIADTQYFGPGTRLTVL.